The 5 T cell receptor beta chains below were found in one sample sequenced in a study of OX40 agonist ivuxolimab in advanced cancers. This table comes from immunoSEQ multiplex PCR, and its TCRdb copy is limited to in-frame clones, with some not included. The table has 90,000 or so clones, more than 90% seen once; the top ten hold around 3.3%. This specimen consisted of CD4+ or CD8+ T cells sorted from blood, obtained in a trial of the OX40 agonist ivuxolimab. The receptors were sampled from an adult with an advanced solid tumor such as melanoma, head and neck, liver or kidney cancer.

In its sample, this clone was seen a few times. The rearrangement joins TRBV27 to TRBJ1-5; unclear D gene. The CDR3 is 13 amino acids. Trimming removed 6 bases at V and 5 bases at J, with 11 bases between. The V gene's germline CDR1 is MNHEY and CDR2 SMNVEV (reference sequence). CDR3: CASSTTAHQPQHF. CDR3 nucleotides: TGTGCCAGCAGCACCACAGCACATCAGCCCCAGCATTTT.

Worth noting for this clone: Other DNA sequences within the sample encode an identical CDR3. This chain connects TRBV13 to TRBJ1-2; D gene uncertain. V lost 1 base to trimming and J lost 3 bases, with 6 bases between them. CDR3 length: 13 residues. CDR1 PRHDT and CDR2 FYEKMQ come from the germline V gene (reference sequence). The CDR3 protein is CASSLEHYYGYTF. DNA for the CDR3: TGTGCCAGCAGCTTAGAACACTACTATGGCTACACCTTC.

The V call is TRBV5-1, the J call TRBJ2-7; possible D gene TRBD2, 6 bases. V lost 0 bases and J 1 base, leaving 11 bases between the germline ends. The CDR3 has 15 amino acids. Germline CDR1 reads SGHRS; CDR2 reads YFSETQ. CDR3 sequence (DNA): TGCGCCAGCAGCTTGGAGGCGGGACTTTCCTACGAGCAGTACTTC. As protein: CASSLEAGLSYEQYF.

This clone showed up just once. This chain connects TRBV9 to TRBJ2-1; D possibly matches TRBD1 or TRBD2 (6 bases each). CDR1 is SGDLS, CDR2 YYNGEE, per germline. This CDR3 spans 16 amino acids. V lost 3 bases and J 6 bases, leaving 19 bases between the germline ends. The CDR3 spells CASSARRSKGGNEQFF. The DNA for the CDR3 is TGTGCCAGCAGCGCCCGCCGGTCGAAGGGGGGCAATGAGCAGTTCTTC.

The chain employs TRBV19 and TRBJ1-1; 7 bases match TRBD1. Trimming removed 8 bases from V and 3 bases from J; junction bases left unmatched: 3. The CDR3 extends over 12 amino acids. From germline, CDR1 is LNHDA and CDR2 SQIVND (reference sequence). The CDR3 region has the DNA TGTGCCAGTGAGACAGGGTACACTGAAGCTTTCTTT. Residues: CASETGYTEAFF.